This TCR beta chain was profiled in a study of T-cell memory formation after mild COVID-19. In this sample, this clonotype turned up many times. From germline, CDR1 is SGHRS and CDR2 YFSETQ. The CDR3 is made up of 15 amino acids. V was pared by 3 bases and J by 1 base, with 6 bases of the junction left unmatched. TCRdb re-derived calls from the 5' RACE reads in MiXCR, one entry per CDR3 protein. The sample yields about 290,000 distinct CDR3 sequences, about 15% seen once. The receptor was isolated from a man between 18 and 35 years old who had mild COVID-19 (a few samples of this study predate the infection). Cell type and time point are not known. Material for sequencing was PBMCs or a T cell subset sorted from them (not recorded which). The rearrangement joins TRBV5-1 to TRBJ1-1; 7 bases are a match to TRBD1. The CDR3 nucleotides are TGCGCCAGCAGCTCGCTCTCAGGGGGGAACACTGAAGCTTTCTTT. It encodes CASSSLSGGNTEAFF.